This T cell receptor beta chain originates from a study of T cells in Graves' hyperthyroidism and ophthalmopathy. Investigators excluded patients with uncontrolled infection, other autoimmune disease, pregnancy or lactation. Thyroid ultrasound and orbital computed tomography, with clinical symptoms and serum thyroxine and TRAb, informed diagnoses. Around 9.9 ml of fresh peripheral blood supplied the PBMCs. Template material for amplifying TCR beta CDR3 regions consisted of RNA transcripts. HTBI primers were employed in a first-round RT-PCR of the TCR CDR3. One entry per CDR3 protein, called by TCRdb with MiXCR from the multiplex PCR reads. The table has around 300,000 distinct CDR3 sequences, around 19% seen once. About this clonotype itself: Its specificity is unknown. This may stem from a read error, because a much larger clone lies one nucleotide away.

Study outcomes and limitations: For ophthalmopathy, model prediction preceded onset by a median roughly 6.5 months.

The clonotype comes from a man aged 50-59 years with Graves' ophthalmopathy. Material: blood.

The CDR3 protein is CTSSPALTGAAEQYF. The DNA of the CDR3 is TGTACCAGCAGCCCGGCGCTGACAGGGGCGGCCGAGCAGTACTTC. V is TRBV6-1 and J is TRBJ2-7; 8 nucleotides match TRBD1. The CDR3 contains 15 residues. CDR1 is MNHNS, CDR2 SASEGT, per germline.